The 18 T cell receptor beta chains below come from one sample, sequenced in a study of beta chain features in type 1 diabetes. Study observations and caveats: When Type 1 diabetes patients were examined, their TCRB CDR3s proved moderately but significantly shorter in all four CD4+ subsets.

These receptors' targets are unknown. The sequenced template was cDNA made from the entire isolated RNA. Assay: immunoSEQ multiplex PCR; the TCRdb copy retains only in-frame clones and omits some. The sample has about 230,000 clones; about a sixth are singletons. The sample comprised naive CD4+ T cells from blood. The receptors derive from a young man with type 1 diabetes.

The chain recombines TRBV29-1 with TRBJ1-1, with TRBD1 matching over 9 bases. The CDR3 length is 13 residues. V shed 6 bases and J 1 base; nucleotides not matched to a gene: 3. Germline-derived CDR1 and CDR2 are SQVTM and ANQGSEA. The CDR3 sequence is CSVSGQGNTEAFF. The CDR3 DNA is TGCAGCGTCTCGGGACAGGGGAACACTGAAGCTTTCTTT.

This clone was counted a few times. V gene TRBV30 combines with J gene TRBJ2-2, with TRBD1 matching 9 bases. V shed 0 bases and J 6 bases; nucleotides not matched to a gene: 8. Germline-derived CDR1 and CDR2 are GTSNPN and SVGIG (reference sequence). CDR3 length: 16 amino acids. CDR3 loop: CAWSVSRTGVPGELFF. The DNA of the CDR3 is TGTGCCTGGAGTGTTTCCAGGACAGGGGTTCCCGGGGAGCTGTTTTTT.

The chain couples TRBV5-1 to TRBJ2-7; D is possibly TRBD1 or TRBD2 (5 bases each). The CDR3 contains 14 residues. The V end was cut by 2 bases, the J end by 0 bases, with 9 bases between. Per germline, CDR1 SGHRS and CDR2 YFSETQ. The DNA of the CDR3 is TGCGCCAGCAGCTTCGGGGCAGACTCCTACGAGCAGTACTTC. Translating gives CASSFGADSYEQYF.

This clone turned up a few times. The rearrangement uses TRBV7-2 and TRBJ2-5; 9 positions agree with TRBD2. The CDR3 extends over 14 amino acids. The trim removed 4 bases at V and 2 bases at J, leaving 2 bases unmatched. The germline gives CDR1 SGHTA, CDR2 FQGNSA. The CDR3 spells CASSSTSGQETQYF. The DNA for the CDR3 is TGTGCCAGCAGCTCAACTAGCGGGCAAGAGACCCAGTACTTC.

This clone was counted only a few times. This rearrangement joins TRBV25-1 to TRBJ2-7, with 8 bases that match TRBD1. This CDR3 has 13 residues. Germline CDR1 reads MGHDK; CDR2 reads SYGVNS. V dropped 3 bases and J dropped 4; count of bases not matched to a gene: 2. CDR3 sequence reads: CASSDGDRYEQYF. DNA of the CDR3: TGTGCCAGCAGTGATGGGGACAGGTACGAGCAGTACTTC.

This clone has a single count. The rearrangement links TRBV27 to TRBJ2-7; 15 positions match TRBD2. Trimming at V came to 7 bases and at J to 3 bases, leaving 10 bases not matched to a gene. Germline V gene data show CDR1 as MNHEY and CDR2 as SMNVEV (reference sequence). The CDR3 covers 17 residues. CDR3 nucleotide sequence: TGTGCCAGCAAAGGACTAGCGGGAGGGCCCCTAAACTACGAGCAGTACTTC. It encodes CASKGLAGGPLNYEQYF.

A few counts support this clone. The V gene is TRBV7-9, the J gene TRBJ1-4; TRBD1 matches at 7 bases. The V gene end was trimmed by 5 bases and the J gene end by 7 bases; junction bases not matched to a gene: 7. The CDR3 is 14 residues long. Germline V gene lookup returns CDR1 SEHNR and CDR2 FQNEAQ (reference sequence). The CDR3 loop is CASSPRRGVEKLFF. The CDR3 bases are TGTGCCAGCAGCCCCCGCAGGGGGGTTGAAAAACTGTTTTTT.

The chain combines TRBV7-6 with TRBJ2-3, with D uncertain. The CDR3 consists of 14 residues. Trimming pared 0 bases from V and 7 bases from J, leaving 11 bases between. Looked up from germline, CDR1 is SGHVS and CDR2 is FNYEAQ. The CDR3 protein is CASSLAAATHTQYF. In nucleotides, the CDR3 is TGTGCCAGCAGCTTAGCGGCGGCCACCCATACGCAGTATTTT.

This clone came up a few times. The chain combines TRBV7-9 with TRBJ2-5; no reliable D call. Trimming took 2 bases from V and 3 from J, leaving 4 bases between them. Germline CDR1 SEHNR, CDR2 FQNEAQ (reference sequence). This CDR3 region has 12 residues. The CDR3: CASSLSEETQYF. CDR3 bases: TGTGCCAGCAGCTTAAGTGAAGAGACCCAGTACTTC.

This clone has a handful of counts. CDR3 in amino acids: CSASGGSSTDTQYF. Written as DNA, the CDR3 is TGCAGCGCCTCAGGGGGGTCCAGCACAGATACGCAGTATTTT. This rearrangement joins TRBV29-1 to TRBJ2-3, with D possibly TRBD1 on 7 matching bases. The germline gives CDR1 SQVTM, CDR2 ANQGSEA. V gave up 7 bases and J gave up 0 bases, with 14 bases separating them. The CDR3 consists of 14 residues.

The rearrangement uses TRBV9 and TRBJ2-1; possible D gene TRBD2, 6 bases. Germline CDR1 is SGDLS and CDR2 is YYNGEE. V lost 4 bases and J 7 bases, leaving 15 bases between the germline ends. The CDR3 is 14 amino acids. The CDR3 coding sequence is TGTGCCAGCAGCAAGGCTAGCGTCGGGAATGAGCAGTTCTTC. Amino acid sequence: CASSKASVGNEQFF.

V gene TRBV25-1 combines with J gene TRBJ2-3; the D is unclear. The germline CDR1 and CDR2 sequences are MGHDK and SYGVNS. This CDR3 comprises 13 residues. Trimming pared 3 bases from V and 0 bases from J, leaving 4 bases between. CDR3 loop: CASSEPSTDTQYF. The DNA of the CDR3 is TGTGCCAGCAGTGAGCCTAGCACAGATACGCAGTATTTT.

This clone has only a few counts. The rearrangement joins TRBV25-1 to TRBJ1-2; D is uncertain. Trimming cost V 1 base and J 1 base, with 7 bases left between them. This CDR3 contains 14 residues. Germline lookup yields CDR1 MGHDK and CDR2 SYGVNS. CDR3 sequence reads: CASSESRDNYGYTF. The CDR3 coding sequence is TGTGCCAGCAGTGAATCGAGGGATAACTATGGCTACACCTTC.

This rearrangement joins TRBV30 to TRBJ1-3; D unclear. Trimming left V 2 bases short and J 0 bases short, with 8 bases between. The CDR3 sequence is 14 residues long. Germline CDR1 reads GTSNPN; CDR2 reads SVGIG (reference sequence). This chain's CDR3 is CAWSPTVSGNTIYF. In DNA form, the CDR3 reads TGTGCCTGGAGTCCAACAGTCTCTGGAAACACCATATATTTT.

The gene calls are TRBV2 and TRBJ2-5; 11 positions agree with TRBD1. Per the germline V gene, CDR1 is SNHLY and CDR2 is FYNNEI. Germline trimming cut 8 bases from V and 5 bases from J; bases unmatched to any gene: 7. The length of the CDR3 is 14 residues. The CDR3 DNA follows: TGTGCCAGCGGTGGACAGGGGGCCGGGGAGACCCAGTACTTC. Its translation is CASGGQGAGETQYF.

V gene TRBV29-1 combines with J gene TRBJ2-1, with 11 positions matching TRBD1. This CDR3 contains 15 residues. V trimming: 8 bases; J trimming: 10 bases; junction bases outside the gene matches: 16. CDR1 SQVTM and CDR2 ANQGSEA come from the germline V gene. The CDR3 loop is CSCENRDRGSGEQFF. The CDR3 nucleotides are TGCAGCTGCGAAAACCGGGACAGGGGGTCAGGGGAGCAGTTCTTC.

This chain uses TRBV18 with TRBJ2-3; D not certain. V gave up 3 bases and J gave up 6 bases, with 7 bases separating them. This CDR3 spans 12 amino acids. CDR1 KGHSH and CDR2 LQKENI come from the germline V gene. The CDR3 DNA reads TGTGCCAGCTCACCCGCCTTGGATACGCAGTATTTT. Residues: CASSPALDTQYF.

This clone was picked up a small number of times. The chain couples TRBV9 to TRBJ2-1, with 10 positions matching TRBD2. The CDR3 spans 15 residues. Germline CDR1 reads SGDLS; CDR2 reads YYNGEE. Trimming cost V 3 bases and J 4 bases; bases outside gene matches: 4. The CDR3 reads CASSATSGPYNEQFF. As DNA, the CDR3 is TGTGCCAGCAGCGCGACTAGCGGGCCTTACAATGAGCAGTTCTTC.